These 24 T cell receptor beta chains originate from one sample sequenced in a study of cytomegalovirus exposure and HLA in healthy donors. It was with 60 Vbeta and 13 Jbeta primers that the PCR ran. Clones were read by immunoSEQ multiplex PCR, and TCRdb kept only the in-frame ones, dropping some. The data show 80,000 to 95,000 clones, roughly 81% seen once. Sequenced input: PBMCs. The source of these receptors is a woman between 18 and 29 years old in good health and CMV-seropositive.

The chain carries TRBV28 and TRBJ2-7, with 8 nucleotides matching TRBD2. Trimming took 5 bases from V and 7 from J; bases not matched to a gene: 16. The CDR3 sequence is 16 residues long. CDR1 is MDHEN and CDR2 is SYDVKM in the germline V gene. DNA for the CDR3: TGTGCCAGCAGTCTAAACAGCGGGAGAGCCTACGTTGAGCAGTACTTC. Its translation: CASSLNSGRAYVEQYF.

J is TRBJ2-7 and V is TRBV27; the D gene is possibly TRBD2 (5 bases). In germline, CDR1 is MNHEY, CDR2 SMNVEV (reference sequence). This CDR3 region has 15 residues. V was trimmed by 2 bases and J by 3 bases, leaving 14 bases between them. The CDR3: CASSLRGSGLYEQYF. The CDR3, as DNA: TGTGCCAGCAGTTTAAGAGGGAGTGGACTCTACGAGCAGTACTTC.

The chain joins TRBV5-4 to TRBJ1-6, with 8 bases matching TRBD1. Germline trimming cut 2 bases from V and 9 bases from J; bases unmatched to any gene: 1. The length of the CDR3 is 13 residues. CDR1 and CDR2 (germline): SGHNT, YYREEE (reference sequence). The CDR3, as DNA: TGTGCCAGCAGCTTAGACAGGGGTTCACCCCTCCACTTT. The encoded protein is CASSLDRGSPLHF.

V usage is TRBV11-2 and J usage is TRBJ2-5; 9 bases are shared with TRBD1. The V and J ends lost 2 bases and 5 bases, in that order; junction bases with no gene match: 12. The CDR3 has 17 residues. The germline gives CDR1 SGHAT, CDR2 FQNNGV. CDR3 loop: CASSLPTGTGFGETQYF. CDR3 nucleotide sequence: TGTGCCAGCAGCTTACCCACCGGGACAGGGTTCGGGGAGACCCAGTACTTC.

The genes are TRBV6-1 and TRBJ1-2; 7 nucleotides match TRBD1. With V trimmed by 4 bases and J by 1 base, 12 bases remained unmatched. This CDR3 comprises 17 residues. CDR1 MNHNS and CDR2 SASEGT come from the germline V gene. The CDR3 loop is CASSGGTGTAFNYGYTF. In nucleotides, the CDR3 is TGTGCCAGCAGTGGAGGTACCGGGACAGCCTTTAACTATGGCTACACCTTC.

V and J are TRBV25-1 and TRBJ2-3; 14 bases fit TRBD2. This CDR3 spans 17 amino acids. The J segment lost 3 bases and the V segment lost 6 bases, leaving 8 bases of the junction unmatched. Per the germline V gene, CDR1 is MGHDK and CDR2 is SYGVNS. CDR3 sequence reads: CASSAQGTSGGTDTQYF. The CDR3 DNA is TGTGCCAGCAGCGCCCAGGGGACTAGCGGGGGTACAGATACGCAGTATTTT.

CDR3 coding DNA: TGTGCCAGCAGAAGACAGGGGGCGACCACCGGGGAGCTGTTTTTT. Protein product: CASRRQGATTGELFF. V usage is TRBV6-1 and J usage is TRBJ2-2; 10 bases agree with TRBD1. The CDR3 spans 15 residues. Unmatched junction bases numbered 5, after V lost 6 bases and J lost 4 bases. CDR1 MNHNS and CDR2 SASEGT come from the germline V gene.

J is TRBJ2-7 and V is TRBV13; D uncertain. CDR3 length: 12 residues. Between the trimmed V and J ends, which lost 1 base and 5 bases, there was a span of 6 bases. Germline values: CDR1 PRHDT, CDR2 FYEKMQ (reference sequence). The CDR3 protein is CASSLARNEQYF. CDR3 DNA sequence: TGTGCCAGCAGCTTAGCCAGAAACGAGCAGTACTTC.

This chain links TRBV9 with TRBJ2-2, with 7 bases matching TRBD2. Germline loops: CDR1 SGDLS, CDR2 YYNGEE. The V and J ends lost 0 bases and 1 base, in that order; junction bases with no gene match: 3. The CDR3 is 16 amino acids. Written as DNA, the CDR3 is TGTGCCAGCAGCGTAGGCCCGGGGGGGAACACCGGGGAGCTGTTTTTT. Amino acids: CASSVGPGGNTGELFF.

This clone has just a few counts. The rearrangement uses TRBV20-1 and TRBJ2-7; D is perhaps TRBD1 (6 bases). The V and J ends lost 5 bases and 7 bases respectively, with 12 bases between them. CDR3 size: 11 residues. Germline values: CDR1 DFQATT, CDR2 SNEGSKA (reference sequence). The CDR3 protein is CSAGLRGEQYF. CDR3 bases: TGCAGTGCTGGACTTAGGGGGGAGCAGTACTTC.

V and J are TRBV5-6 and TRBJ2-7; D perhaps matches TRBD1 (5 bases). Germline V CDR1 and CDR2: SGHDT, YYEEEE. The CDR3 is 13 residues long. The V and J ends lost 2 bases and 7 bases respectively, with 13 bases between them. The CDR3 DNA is TGTGCCAGCAGCTTTTTCCAGGGTGGGGAGCAGTACTTC. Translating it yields CASSFFQGGEQYF.

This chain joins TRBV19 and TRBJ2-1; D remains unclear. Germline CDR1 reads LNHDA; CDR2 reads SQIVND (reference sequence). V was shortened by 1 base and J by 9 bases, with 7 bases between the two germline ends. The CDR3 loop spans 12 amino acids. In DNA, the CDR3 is TGTGCCAGTAGTATAGTTTGGAGTGAGCAGTTCTTC. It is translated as CASSIVWSEQFF. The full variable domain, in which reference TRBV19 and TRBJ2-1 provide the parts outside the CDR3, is DGGITQSPKYLFRKEGQNVTLSCEQNLNHDAMYWYRQDPGQGLRLIYYSQIVNDFQKGDIAEGYSVSREKKESFPLTVTSAQKNPTAFYLCASSIVWSEQFFGPGTRLTVL.

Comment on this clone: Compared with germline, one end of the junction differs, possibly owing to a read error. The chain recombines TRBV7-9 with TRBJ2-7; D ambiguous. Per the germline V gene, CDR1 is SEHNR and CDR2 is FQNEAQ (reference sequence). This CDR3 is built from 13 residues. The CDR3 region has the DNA TGTTCCAGCAGCTTAGGAGTTGTTGTGGAGCAGTACTTC. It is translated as CSSSLGVVVEQYF.

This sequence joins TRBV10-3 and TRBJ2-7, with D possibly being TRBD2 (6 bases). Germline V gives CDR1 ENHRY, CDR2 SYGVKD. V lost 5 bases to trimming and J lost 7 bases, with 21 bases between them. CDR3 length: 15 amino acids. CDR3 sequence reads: CAISLPGLPTGEQYF. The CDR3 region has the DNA TGTGCCATCAGTTTACCGGGACTCCCTACGGGGGAGCAGTACTTC.

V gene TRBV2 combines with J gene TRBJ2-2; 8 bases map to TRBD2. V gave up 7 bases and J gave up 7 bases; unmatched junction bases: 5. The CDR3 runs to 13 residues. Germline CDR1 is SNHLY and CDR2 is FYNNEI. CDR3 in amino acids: CASTAGAVGELFF. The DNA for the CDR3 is TGTGCCAGCACAGCGGGAGCCGTCGGGGAGCTGTTTTTT.

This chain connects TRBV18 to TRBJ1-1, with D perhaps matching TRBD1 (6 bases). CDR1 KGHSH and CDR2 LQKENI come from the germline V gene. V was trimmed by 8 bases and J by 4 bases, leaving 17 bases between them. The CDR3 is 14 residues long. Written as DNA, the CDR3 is TGTGCCAGCCAAACAGGGTTTGTCCTCACTGAAGCTTTCTTT. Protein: CASQTGFVLTEAFF. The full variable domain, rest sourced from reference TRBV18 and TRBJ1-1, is NAGVMQNPRHLVRRRGQEARLRCSPMKGHSHVYWYRQLPEEGLKFMVYLQKENIIDESGMPKERFSAEFPKEGPSILRIQQVVRGDSAAYFCASQTGFVLTEAFFGQGTRLTVV.

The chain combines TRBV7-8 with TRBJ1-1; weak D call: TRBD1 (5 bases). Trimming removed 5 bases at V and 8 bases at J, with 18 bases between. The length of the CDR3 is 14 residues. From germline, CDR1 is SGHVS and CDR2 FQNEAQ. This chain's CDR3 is CASSRFTSTVEAFF. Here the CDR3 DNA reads TGTGCCAGCAGCCGTTTTACTTCGACAGTCGAAGCTTTCTTT.

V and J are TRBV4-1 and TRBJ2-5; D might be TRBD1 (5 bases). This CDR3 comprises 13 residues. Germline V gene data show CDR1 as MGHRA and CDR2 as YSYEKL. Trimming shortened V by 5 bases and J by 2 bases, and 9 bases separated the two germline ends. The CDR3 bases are TGCGCCAGCAGCTCGCAGGGTCAAGAGACCCAGTACTTC. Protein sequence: CASSSQGQETQYF.

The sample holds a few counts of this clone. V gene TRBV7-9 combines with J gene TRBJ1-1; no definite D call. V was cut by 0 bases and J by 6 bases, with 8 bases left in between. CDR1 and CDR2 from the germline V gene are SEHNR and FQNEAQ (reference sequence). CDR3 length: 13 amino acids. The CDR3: CASSLALEPEAFF. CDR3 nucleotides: TGTGCCAGCAGCTTAGCCTTGGAGCCTGAAGCTTTCTTT. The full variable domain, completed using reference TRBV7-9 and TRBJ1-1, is DTGVSQNPRHKITKRGQNVTFRCDPISEHNRLYWYRQTLGQGPEFLTYFQNEAQLEKSRLLSDRFSAERPKGSFSTLEIQRTEQGDSAMYLCASSLALEPEAFFGQGTRLTVV.

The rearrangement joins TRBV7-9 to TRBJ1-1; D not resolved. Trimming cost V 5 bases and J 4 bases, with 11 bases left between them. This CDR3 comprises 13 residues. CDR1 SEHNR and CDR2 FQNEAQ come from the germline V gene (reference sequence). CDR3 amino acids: CASSRTRGTEAFF. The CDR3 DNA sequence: TGTGCCAGCAGCCGAACTCGAGGCACTGAAGCTTTCTTT.

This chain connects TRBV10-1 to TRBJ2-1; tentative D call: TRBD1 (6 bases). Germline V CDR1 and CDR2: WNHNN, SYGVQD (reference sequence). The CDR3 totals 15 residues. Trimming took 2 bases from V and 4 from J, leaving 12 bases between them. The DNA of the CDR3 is TGCGCCAGCAGTGAGGCCGGGACACCTTACAATGAGCAGTTCTTC. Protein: CASSEAGTPYNEQFF.

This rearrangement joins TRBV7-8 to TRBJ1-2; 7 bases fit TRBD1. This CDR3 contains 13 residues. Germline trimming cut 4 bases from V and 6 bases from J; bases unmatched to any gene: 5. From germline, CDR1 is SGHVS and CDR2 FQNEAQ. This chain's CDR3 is CASSYTGADGYTF. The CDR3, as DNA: TGTGCCAGCAGCTACACAGGGGCAGATGGCTACACCTTC.

This CDR3 is CASTNQGLIGNTIYF. The CDR3 DNA follows: TGTGCCAGCACTAACCAGGGCCTGATTGGAAACACCATATATTTT. This rearrangement joins TRBV6-6 to TRBJ1-3, with a tentative D call TRBD1 (5 bases). The CDR3 has 15 amino acids. The germline V gene encodes CDR1 MNHNY and CDR2 SVGAGI (reference sequence). Trimming cost V 7 bases and J 3 bases, with 16 bases left between them.

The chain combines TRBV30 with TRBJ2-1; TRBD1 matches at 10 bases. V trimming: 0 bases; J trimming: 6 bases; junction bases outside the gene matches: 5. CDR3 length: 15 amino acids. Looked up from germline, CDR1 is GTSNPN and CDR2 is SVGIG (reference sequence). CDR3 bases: TGTGCCTGGAGTGTAGGGACAGGGGCGGCCAATGAGCAGTTCTTC. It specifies CAWSVGTGAANEQFF. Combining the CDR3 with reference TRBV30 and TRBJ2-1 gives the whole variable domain SQTIHQWPATLVQPVGSPLSLECTVEGTSNPNLYWYRQAAGRGLQLLFYSVGIGQISSEVPQNLSASRPQDRQFILSSKKLLLSDSGFYLCAWSVGTGAANEQFFGPGTRLTVL.